Listed here is a single TCR beta chain. Its antigen remains unknown. The germline V and J ends were trimmed by 7 bases and 3 bases, with 15 bases remaining between them. Germline loops: CDR1 SGHAT, CDR2 FQNNGV. The CDR3 length is 14 residues. This record comes from a study of early stage breast cancer tumors. Study-wide results and caveats: Most shared enriched TCRB sequences were commonly generated ones. Functional markers like CD4, CD8 and FOXP3 were missed in bulk sequencing. Tumors had roughly 2.5-fold higher T cell density and higher clonality than adjacent normal breast tissue.

Repertoires were generated with immunoSEQ multiplex PCR, while TCRdb's copy carries only in-frame clones and drops some. Here the sample spans tens of thousands of clones, roughly two thirds being singletons. V is TRBV11-2 and J is TRBJ1-1; TRBD1 might be the D (6 bases). The TCR was taken from a person aged 45 to 59 with breast cancer. Sequenced sample: blood. The CDR3, as DNA: TGTGCCAGCACCCAGTGGGGGGCCGACACTGAAGCTTTCTTT. As protein: CASTQWGADTEAFF.